These T cell receptor beta chains were read from a single sample in a study of T cells in Graves' hyperthyroidism and ophthalmopathy. TCRdb independently ran MiXCR on the multiplex PCR reads; one entry per CDR3 protein. The sample lists 700,000 or so distinct CDR3 sequences, 14% occurring once. The sample comprised blood. The receptors come from a woman in her forties or fifties with Graves' ophthalmopathy. Both conserved end residues are part of each CDR3. A D gene is named only where the DNA matches it firmly. Clone size, where shown, is once, few, many, or a class for clones that have expanded.

d_call clone_size j_call v_call cdr3_aa cdr3_nt
TRBD2 many TRBJ2-1 TRBV14 CASSQDQRIAGEHEQFF TGTGCCAGCAGCCAAGATCAGAGAATAGCGGGAGAGCATGAGCAGTTCTTC
. many TRBJ2-1 TRBV24-1 CATSDSRTPPHNEQFF TGTGCCACCAGTGATTCTCGGACCCCTCCCCACAATGAGCAGTTCTTC
. few TRBJ2-5 TRBV7-6 CASSPRHRETQYF TGTGCCAGCAGCCCCCGCCATAGGGAGACCCAGTACTTC
TRBD2 . TRBJ2-5 TRBV6-2/TRBV6-3 CASSYSRDYRREETQYF TGTGCCAGCAGTTACTCCCGGGACTACCGACGCGAAGAGACCCAGTACTTC
. many TRBJ2-1 TRBV5-1 CASSVLSSLGGYNEQFF TGCGCCAGCAGCGTCCTCTCTAGTCTCGGGGGTTACAATGAGCAGTTCTTC
. few TRBJ2-5 TRBV27 CASSLWPGNQETQYF TGTGCCAGCAGTTTATGGCCGGGCAATCAAGAGACCCAGTACTTC
. many TRBJ2-7 TRBV24-1 CATSDRTASSYEQYF TGTGCCACCAGTGACAGGACAGCGAGCTCCTACGAGCAGTACTTC
. many TRBJ1-5 TRBV7-2 CASSLGGEGYLSNQPQHF TGTGCCAGCAGCTTAGGAGGTGAGGGGTATTTGAGCAATCAGCCCCAGCATTTT
. many TRBJ1-2 TRBV30 CAWTTGTNYGYTF TGTGCCTGGACAACCGGGACAAACTATGGCTACACCTTC
TRBD2 many TRBJ2-7 TRBV18 CASSPEGRGQYF TGTGCCAGCTCACCGGAGGGGAGGGGGCAGTACTTC
TRBD2 . TRBJ2-3 TRBV2 CASRTQAGVADTQYF TGTGCCAGCAGGACACAAGCGGGAGTTGCAGATACGCAGTATTTT
. many TRBJ2-1 TRBV20-1 CSARASLSGIYNEQFF TGCAGTGCTAGAGCGTCATTATCGGGGATCTACAATGAGCAGTTCTTC
TRBD1 few TRBJ2-3 TRBV27 CASSKDRGRHTQYF TGTGCCAGCAGCAAGGACAGGGGCCGACATACGCAGTATTTT
TRBD2 many TRBJ2-7 TRBV12-3/TRBV12-4 CASSLGGRASFEQYF TGTGCCAGCAGTTTAGGCGGGAGGGCCTCCTTTGAGCAGTACTTC
. . TRBJ1-1 TRBV5-1 CASSLGQGWVNTEAFF TGCGCCAGCAGCTTGGGGCAGGGATGGGTGAACACTGAAGCTTTCTTT
. many TRBJ1-5 TRBV28 CASSTPDQPQHF TGTGCCAGCTCCACCCCAGATCAGCCCCAGCATTTT
. many TRBJ2-3 TRBV28 CASGAGTDTQYF TGTGCCAGCGGTGCGGGTACAGATACGCAGTATTTT
. few TRBJ2-3 TRBV5-1 CASSQPQGDTQYF TGCGCCAGCAGCCAGCCGCAGGGAGATACGCAGTATTTT
. many TRBJ1-5 TRBV28 CASTPEGVGQPQHF TGTGCCAGCACCCCTGAAGGCGTTGGTCAGCCCCAGCATTTT
. many TRBJ1-2 TRBV3-1 CASSPGQTNYGYTF TGTGCCAGCAGCCCCGGACAGACTAACTATGGCTACACCTTC
. . TRBJ1-6 TRBV4-2 CASSQDTGQWSPLHF TGTGCCAGCAGCCAAGATACGGGGCAGTGGTCACCCCTCCACTTT
TRBD1 . TRBJ2-3 TRBV20-1 CSASGTGELYTQYF TGCAGTGCTAGCGGGACAGGGGAGCTCTATACGCAGTATTTT
TRBD2 many TRBJ2-1 TRBV7-9 CASSFFSGPTNEQFF TGTGCCAGCAGCTTTTTTAGCGGGCCTACCAATGAGCAGTTCTTC
TRBD2 few TRBJ2-1 TRBV20-1 CSARVPSGTIYNEQFF TGCAGTGCTAGAGTCCCTAGCGGGACGATCTACAATGAGCAGTTCTTC
. many TRBJ1-1 TRBV27 CASSFWGTEAFF TGTGCCAGCAGTTTTTGGGGGACTGAAGCTTTCTTT
. many TRBJ1-2 TRBV11-3 CASSPSGQFEGYTF TGTGCCAGCAGCCCCTCCGGACAGTTCGAGGGCTACACCTTC
TRBD2 . TRBJ2-1 TRBV7-2 CASSLGGGGGGQFF TGTGCCAGCAGCTTAGGGGGGGGGGGGGGGGGGCAGTTCTTC
TRBD1 many TRBJ1-1 TRBV6-6 CASSYDQGAVAEAFF TGTGCCAGCAGTTACGACCAGGGGGCGGTGGCTGAAGCTTTCTTT
. many TRBJ2-5 TRBV7-2 CASSLNTGRQETQYF TGTGCCAGCAGCTTAAACACAGGGCGGCAAGAGACCCAGTACTTC
. many TRBJ2-7 TRBV7-8 CASSPLRGYEQYF TGTGCCAGCAGCCCTCTCAGGGGCTACGAGCAGTACTTC
. . TRBJ1-2 TRBV4-2 CASSQDLDSYGYTF TGTGCCAGCAGCCAAGATTTGGACAGCTATGGCTACACCTTC